The next 8 T cell receptor beta chains were all read from a single sample in a study of PD-1 blockade in classical Hodgkin lymphoma. Sequenced by immunoSEQ multiplex PCR; TCRdb stores in-frame clones only, minus some. The profile shows under 20,000 clones, approximately 80% of them singletons. Time point meaning: cycle 4 day 1 (C4D1), after less than seven weeks of nivolumab. Each patient relapsed following autologous stem cell transplantation, and prior brentuximab vedotin exposure differed. The sequencing here drew on peripheral blood mononuclear cells (PBMCs), taken before the fourth cycle of nivolumab. Receptor source: a human donor with classical Hodgkin lymphoma.

This chain uses TRBV6-5 with TRBJ1-3, with D unresolved. This CDR3 is built from 13 residues. Between the trimmed V and J ends, which lost 2 bases and 0 bases, there was a span of 2 bases. Germline V gene sequence: CDR1 MNHEY, CDR2 SVGAGI. CDR3 nucleotide sequence: TGTGCCAGCAGTTACAACTCTGGAAACACCATATATTTT. As protein: CASSYNSGNTIYF.

This chain links TRBV11-3 with TRBJ2-1, with TRBD2 matching over 16 bases. The CDR3 runs to 16 residues. CDR1 and CDR2 (germline): SGHNT, YENEEA. V was pared by 3 bases and J by 8 bases, with 4 bases of the junction left unmatched. The CDR3 loop reads CASSLGLAGGNDEQFF. Written as DNA, the CDR3 is TGTGCCAGCAGCTTGGGACTAGCGGGGGGGAACGATGAGCAGTTCTTC.

This chain joins TRBV29-1 and TRBJ2-5; no definite D call. Between the trimmed V and J ends, which lost 4 bases and 1 base, there was a span of 7 bases. The CDR3 is made up of 12 amino acids. The germline V gene encodes CDR1 SQVTM and CDR2 ANQGSEA. The CDR3 coding sequence is TGCAGCGTTGGGCGGATCCAAGAGACCCAGTACTTC. It translates to CSVGRIQETQYF.

The count of this clone is one. The CDR3 loop is CASRAYIGMNTEAFF. CDR3 DNA: TGTGCCAGCAGGGCCTACATAGGAATGAACACTGAAGCTTTCTTT. The chain employs TRBV6-1 and TRBJ1-1, with unresolved D. V lost 6 bases and J 0 bases, leaving 14 bases between the germline ends. The V gene's germline CDR1 is MNHNS and CDR2 SASEGT. This CDR3 spans 15 amino acids.

The chain is built from TRBV15 and TRBJ1-5, with a tentative D call TRBD1 (6 bases). The CDR3 consists of 17 residues. The germline CDR1 and CDR2 sequences are LNHNV and YYDKDF (reference sequence). V was pared by 0 bases and J by 2 bases, with 14 bases between. The CDR3 protein is CATSREPRGAGNQPQHF. The CDR3 DNA reads TGTGCCACCAGCAGAGAGCCCCGGGGGGCGGGCAATCAGCCCCAGCATTTT.

The chain couples TRBV19 to TRBJ1-5, with D unresolved. The CDR3 runs 14 residues. Trimming shortened V by 3 bases and J by 7 bases, and 13 bases separated the two germline ends. Germline V CDR1 and CDR2: LNHDA, SQIVND (reference sequence). The CDR3 protein is CASSIFIGSQPQHF. Written as DNA, the CDR3 is TGTGCCAGTAGTATTTTTATCGGTTCGCAGCCCCAGCATTTT. The variable domain in full, completed from reference TRBV19 and TRBJ1-5, reads DGGITQSPKYLFRKEGQNVTLSCEQNLNHDAMYWYRQDPGQGLRLIYYSQIVNDFQKGDIAEGYSVSREKKESFPLTVTSAQKNPTAFYLCASSIFIGSQPQHFGDGTRLSIL.

The rearrangement links TRBV10-2 to TRBJ2-2; a possible D gene is TRBD1 (6 bases). V dropped 10 bases and J dropped 5 bases, with 14 bases sitting between them. This CDR3 has 13 amino acids. Germline values: CDR1 WSHSY, CDR2 SAAADI. The CDR3 region has the DNA TGCGCCACCCGGGAAGGGGGTACCGGGGAGCTGTTTTTT. Its protein product is CATREGGTGELFF.

This chain connects TRBV28 to TRBJ1-5; D perhaps matches TRBD1 (5 bases). The CDR3 extends over 16 amino acids. Germline lookup yields CDR1 MDHEN and CDR2 SYDVKM. Trimming cost V 3 bases and J 4 bases, with 16 bases left between them. CDR3 in amino acids: CASSLLPGAQNQPQHF. CDR3 nucleotides: TGTGCCAGCAGTTTGCTGCCCGGGGCACAAAATCAGCCCCAGCATTTT.